The present TCR beta chain was sequenced within a study of blood T cell repertoires in COVID-19. Study details: The origin of the acute and convalescent COVID-19 samples was the United States, Italy and Spain. The cDNA or gDNA used as material had been derived from T cells, B-cell-depleted T cells, or PBMCs.

Per the germline V gene, CDR1 is SEHNR and CDR2 is FQNEAQ (reference sequence). This CDR3 comprises 15 residues. V was clipped by 2 bases and J by 8 bases, with 15 bases between them. Authors' methods: Scientists estimated how many nucleated cells there were by amplifying reference gene primers. Some clones are missing from TCRdb's copy, which holds only in-frame ones; the method was immunoSEQ multiplex PCR. That table furnishes V, J and clone size, whereas the DNA furnished D and trimming. The data show 130,000 or so clones, roughly 82% seen once. This clone was seen a handful of times. This clonotype was obtained from a human donor in a cohort sampled during active COVID-19. The sample consisted of peripheral blood. J is TRBJ1-4 and V is TRBV7-9, with a possible D match to TRBD1 (6 bases). The CDR3 DNA reads TGTGCCAGCAGCTTACGGCCGGGGGGCGAGGAAAAACTGTTTTTT. Its translation is CASSLRPGGEEKLFF.